The 25 T cell receptor beta chains listed next were all sequenced from one sample in a study of siplizumab effects on memory and regulatory T cells. Only in-frame clones appear in the TCRdb table, and some are missing; sequencing was by immunoSEQ multiplex PCR. This table holds some 100,000 clones, roughly 96% found once. Specimen: naive CD4+ T cells sorted from blood. The receptors stem from a human donor in good health.

A few counts support this clone. The chain carries TRBV13 and TRBJ1-6; 7 nucleotides match TRBD1. The V gene end was trimmed by 0 bases and the J gene end by 9 bases; junction bases not matched to a gene: 8. The CDR3 is 16 amino acids. Germline CDR1 reads PRHDT; CDR2 reads FYEKMQ (reference sequence). The CDR3 nucleotides are TGTGCCAGCAGCTTAGGGACAGGGAGTGTAAGTTCACCCCTCCACTTT. This encodes CASSLGTGSVSSPLHF.

This clone appeared once. The chain joins TRBV5-1 to TRBJ2-5; D gene ambiguous. The CDR3 covers 13 residues. V dropped 3 bases and J dropped 9 bases, with 15 bases sitting between them. The germline CDR1 and CDR2 sequences are SGHRS and YFSETQ. The CDR3 spells CASSSGPSAAQYF. CDR3 in DNA: TGCGCCAGCAGCTCCGGACCCTCCGCGGCCCAGTACTTC.

This chain connects TRBV30 to TRBJ2-3, with 8 bases fitting TRBD2. This CDR3 has 13 residues. In germline, CDR1 is GTSNPN, CDR2 SVGIG (reference sequence). J lost 11 bases, V lost 4 bases, and 11 bases had no gene match. The CDR3 here is CAWNTAGAVGQYF. CDR3 DNA: TGTGCCTGGAACACAGCGGGGGCAGTGGGGCAGTATTTT.

The chain recombines TRBV7-9 with TRBJ2-5; D remains unclear. Germline CDR1 is SEHNR and CDR2 is FQNEAQ (reference sequence). With 0 bases removed from V and 5 bases from J, the gap between germline ends came to 10 bases. The CDR3 covers 14 residues. The CDR3 region has the DNA TGTGCCAGCAGCTTAGCTCCCATTTGGGAGACCCAGTACTTC. Its translation is CASSLAPIWETQYF. The variable domain in full, completed from reference TRBV7-9 and TRBJ2-5, reads DTGVSQNPRHKITKRGQNVTFRCDPISEHNRLYWYRQTLGQGPEFLTYFQNEAQLEKSRLLSDRFSAERPKGSFSTLEIQRTEQGDSAMYLCASSLAPIWETQYFGPGTRLLVL.

The chain has TRBV25-1 and TRBJ1-4, with D uncertain. The germline CDR1 and CDR2 sequences are MGHDK and SYGVNS. Trimming removed 3 bases at V and 1 base at J, with 9 bases between. The CDR3 runs to 15 residues. The CDR3 DNA is TGTGCCAGCAGTGACGATGCAAGAACTAATGAAAAACTGTTTTTT. Translation gives CASSDDARTNEKLFF.

This chain joins TRBV7-3 and TRBJ2-3, with 9 bases that match TRBD2. J lost 9 bases, V lost 4 bases, and 11 bases had no gene match. Germline CDR1 is SGHTA and CDR2 is FQGTGA. This CDR3 spans 15 amino acids. This chain's CDR3 is CASSSGRGGATTQYF. In DNA, the CDR3 is TGTGCCAGCAGCTCCGGTCGCGGGGGGGCGACGACGCAGTATTTT.

The rearrangement uses TRBV5-1 and TRBJ2-1; the match to TRBD1 covers 8 bases. The V gene's germline CDR1 is SGHRS and CDR2 YFSETQ. The CDR3 loop spans 15 amino acids. V lost 4 bases and J lost 6; bases outside the gene matches: 9. CDR3 nucleotide sequence: TGCGCCAGCAGCGCGGACAGGGTTAGTGTCAATGAGCAGTTCTTC. Protein sequence: CASSADRVSVNEQFF.

The chain uses TRBV7-9 and TRBJ1-2, with D hard to call. The CDR3 spans 14 residues. Trimming removed 2 bases from V and 8 bases from J, with 15 bases in between. CDR1 and CDR2 (germline): SEHNR, FQNEAQ (reference sequence). CDR3 protein: CASSLNLGSVGYTF. The CDR3 coding sequence is TGTGCCAGCAGCTTAAACCTAGGGTCGGTCGGCTACACCTTC.

On this clone itself: This same CDR3 is encoded by further DNA sequences in the sample. The CDR3 DNA sequence: TGCAGTGCCCGAACAGATACGCAGTATTTT. Translating it yields CSARTDTQYF. J is TRBJ2-3 and V is TRBV20-1; D not resolved. Germline CDR1 reads DFQATT; CDR2 reads SNEGSKA (reference sequence). The CDR3 runs to 10 residues. Trimming took off 6 bases at V and 3 bases at J, with 4 bases between the two ends.

The gene calls are TRBV7-2 and TRBJ2-1; D may be TRBD2 (7 bases). V gave up 2 bases and J gave up 4 bases, with 12 bases separating them. The CDR3 totals 15 residues. The germline CDR1 and CDR2 sequences are SGHTA and FQGNSA. The DNA of the CDR3 is TGTGCCAGCAGCTTAAGCCGGGGGGCTTACAATGAGCAGTTCTTC. Translation gives CASSLSRGAYNEQFF.

CDR3 amino acids: CASSVAWGVGETQYF. DNA of the CDR3: TGTGCCAGCAGCGTAGCATGGGGTGTTGGAGAGACCCAGTACTTC. The chain is built from TRBV9 and TRBJ2-5; D remains unclear. Trimming shortened V by 0 bases and J by 4 bases, and 13 bases separated the two germline ends. The CDR3 runs 15 residues. Germline values: CDR1 SGDLS, CDR2 YYNGEE. Full variable domain (remainder filled in from reference TRBV9 and TRBJ2-5): DSGVTQTPKHLITATGQRVTLRCSPRSGDLSVYWYQQSLDQGLQFLIQYYNGEERAKGNILERFSAQQFPDLHSELNLSSLELGDSALYFCASSVAWGVGETQYFGPGTRLLVL.

This chain joins TRBV6-6 and TRBJ1-1, with D possibly TRBD1 on 6 matching bases. The V and J ends lost 2 bases and 4 bases respectively, with 17 bases between them. The germline V gene encodes CDR1 MNHNY and CDR2 SVGAGI (reference sequence). The length of the CDR3 is 16 residues. The CDR3 region has the DNA TGTGCCAGCAGTTACGTAGGGGGGGCTAAGGGCACTGAAGCTTTCTTT. Its translation is CASSYVGGAKGTEAFF.

The chain couples TRBV19 to TRBJ2-3; 13 bases map to TRBD2. CDR1 and CDR2 (germline): LNHDA, SQIVND (reference sequence). Trimming cost V 1 base and J 1 base; bases outside gene matches: 5. This CDR3 is built from 18 residues. The CDR3 region has the DNA TGTGCCAGTAGTATAGGACTAGCGGGGGGAGTACGCACAGATACGCAGTATTTT. Translated: CASSIGLAGGVRTDTQYF.

The chain employs TRBV9 and TRBJ2-5; possible D gene TRBD1, 7 bases. V shed 3 bases and J shed 1 base, with 16 bases lying between them. Germline CDR1 SGDLS, CDR2 YYNGEE. This CDR3 comprises 16 residues. The CDR3 coding sequence is TGTGCCAGCAGCGCTGGGGGGACAGCATCCCAAGAGACCCAGTACTTC. The encoded protein is CASSAGGTASQETQYF.

The rearrangement uses TRBV7-9 and TRBJ2-3; the D gene is possibly TRBD2 (5 bases). The CDR3 runs 14 residues. Germline V lookup: CDR1 SEHNR, CDR2 FQNEAQ (reference sequence). V was trimmed by 0 bases and J by 1 base, leaving 5 bases between them. In DNA, the CDR3 is TGTGCCAGCAGCTTAGCGGGAGGCACAGATACGCAGTATTTT. Translating it yields CASSLAGGTDTQYF.

CDR3: CASSFLGEQYF. Written as DNA, the CDR3 is TGTGCCAGCAGCTTTTTGGGCGAGCAGTACTTC. This chain joins TRBV11-2 and TRBJ2-5; D call uncertain. The J call is in doubt because the DNA end fits TRBJ2-7 better. The CDR3 is 11 residues long. Germline CDR1 SGHAT, CDR2 FQNNGV.

The chain is built from TRBV11-3 and TRBJ2-7; D perhaps matches TRBD2 (6 bases). Per germline, CDR1 SGHNT and CDR2 YENEEA. The V end was cut by 5 bases, the J end by 6 bases, with 11 bases between. The CDR3 loop spans 12 amino acids. The CDR3 DNA follows: TGTGCCAGCAGCGCCTCCGGGGGCGAGCAGTACTTC. Translation: CASSASGGEQYF.

CDR3 nucleotides: TGTGCCAGCAGTGGGGGACAGCTGATTAATTCACCCCTCCACTTT. Its translation is CASSGGQLINSPLHF. This sequence joins TRBV25-1 and TRBJ1-6; the match to TRBD1 covers 7 bases. Germline CDR1 is MGHDK and CDR2 is SYGVNS. V trimming: 4 bases; J trimming: 6 bases; junction bases outside the gene matches: 6. This CDR3 has 15 amino acids.

The chain joins TRBV5-1 to TRBJ1-3, with D unclear. V was clipped by 0 bases and J by 10 bases, with 14 bases between them. Per germline, CDR1 SGHRS and CDR2 YFSETQ. The CDR3 sequence is 14 residues long. CDR3 nucleotide sequence: TGCGCCAGCAGCTTGGTAACAGCCGCCCGGACCATATATTTT. It is translated as CASSLVTAARTIYF.

V is TRBV29-1 and J is TRBJ1-5, with D possibly TRBD1 on 5 matching bases. Trimming removed 4 bases from V and 2 bases from J, with 9 bases in between. This CDR3 is built from 13 residues. Germline assignment: CDR1 SQVTM and CDR2 ANQGSEA. The CDR3 region is CSVADTRNQPQHF. DNA of the CDR3: TGCAGCGTTGCGGACACCCGCAATCAGCCCCAGCATTTT.

V gene TRBV4-1 combines with J gene TRBJ2-6, with D unclear. CDR3 length: 15 residues. Germline CDR1 is MGHRA and CDR2 is YSYEKL. With 3 bases removed from V and 2 bases from J, the gap between germline ends came to 8 bases. The CDR3 sequence is CASSQGDPGANVLTF. The CDR3 DNA follows: TGCGCCAGCAGCCAGGGTGATCCTGGGGCCAACGTCCTGACTTTC.

The J gene is TRBJ2-6, the V gene TRBV14; no definite D call. This CDR3 has 15 amino acids. The V and J ends lost 2 bases and 7 bases respectively, with 12 bases between them. Germline V lookup: CDR1 SGHDN, CDR2 FVKESK. CDR3 amino acids: CASSQTYLGANVLTF. DNA for the CDR3: TGTGCCAGCAGCCAAACTTACCTTGGAGCCAACGTCCTGACTTTC.

V is TRBV6-5 and J is TRBJ1-2; D is uncertain. The V gene lost 5 bases and the J gene lost 4 bases, with 11 bases spanning the gap. The CDR3 runs 13 residues. Germline CDR1 and CDR2: MNHEY and SVGAGI. The CDR3 DNA reads as TGTGCCAGCAGTGAGACGGCAGGCTATGGCTACACCTTC. Translating it yields CASSETAGYGYTF.

V gene TRBV14 combines with J gene TRBJ2-2, with D perhaps TRBD2 (5 bases). This CDR3 is built from 14 residues. CDR1 and CDR2 (germline): SGHDN, FVKESK. V lost 4 bases and J lost 2, with 8 bases in between. The chain's CDR3 is CASSPGFNTGELFF. The CDR3 DNA reads TGTGCCAGCAGCCCGGGGTTCAACACCGGGGAGCTGTTTTTT.

The chain carries TRBV1 and TRBJ1-1. TRBV1 is an annotated pseudogene. The CDR3 covers 16 residues. CDR3: CTSSQGTPQLDTEAFF. As DNA, the CDR3 is TGCACCAGCAGCCAAGGGACGCCCCAGCTGGACACTGAAGCTTTCTTT.